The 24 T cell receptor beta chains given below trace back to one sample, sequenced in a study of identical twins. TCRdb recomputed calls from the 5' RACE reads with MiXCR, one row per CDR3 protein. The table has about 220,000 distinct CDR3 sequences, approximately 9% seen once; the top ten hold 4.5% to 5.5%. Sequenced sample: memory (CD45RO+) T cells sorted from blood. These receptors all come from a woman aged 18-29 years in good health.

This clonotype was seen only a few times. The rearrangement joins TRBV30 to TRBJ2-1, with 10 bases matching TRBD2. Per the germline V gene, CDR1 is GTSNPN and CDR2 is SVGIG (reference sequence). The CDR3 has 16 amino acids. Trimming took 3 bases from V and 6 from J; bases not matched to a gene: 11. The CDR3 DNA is TGTGCCTGGAGCCGATCACTAGCGGGAAATTTCAATGAGCAGTTCTTC. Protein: CAWSRSLAGNFNEQFF.

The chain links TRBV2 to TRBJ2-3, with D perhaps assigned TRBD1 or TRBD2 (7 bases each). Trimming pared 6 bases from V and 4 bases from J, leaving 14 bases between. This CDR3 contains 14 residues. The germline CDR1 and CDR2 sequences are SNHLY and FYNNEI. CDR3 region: CASSQGGIADTQYF. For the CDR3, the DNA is TGTGCCAGCAGCCAGGGGGGGATCGCAGATACGCAGTATTTT.

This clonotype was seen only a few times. The chain's CDR3 is CASTLRTSGGGSYNEQFF. Written as DNA, the CDR3 is TGTGCCAGCACCCTAAGGACTAGCGGGGGGGGATCCTACAATGAGCAGTTCTTC. This rearrangement joins TRBV27 to TRBJ2-1; TRBD2 matches at 15 bases. In germline, CDR1 is MNHEY, CDR2 SMNVEV (reference sequence). The junction had 8 bases not matched to a gene; V was cut back by 7 bases and J by 1 base. The CDR3 length is 18 residues.

The CDR3, as DNA: TGTGCCAGCAGACAAGGGGTAGCTGGGGCCAACGTCCTGACTTTC. Its protein product is CASRQGVAGANVLTF. The J gene is TRBJ2-6, the V gene TRBV6-1; D possibly corresponds to TRBD1 (5 bases). The V gene's germline CDR1 is MNHNS and CDR2 SASEGT. The CDR3 totals 15 residues. V lost 6 bases to trimming and J lost 2 bases, with 11 bases between them.

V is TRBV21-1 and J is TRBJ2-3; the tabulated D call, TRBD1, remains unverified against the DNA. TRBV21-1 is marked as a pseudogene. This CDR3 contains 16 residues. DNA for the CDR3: TGTGCCAGCCGGACGGACAGAAGTTCTAGCACAGATACGCAGTATTTT. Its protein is CASRTDRSSSTDTQYF.

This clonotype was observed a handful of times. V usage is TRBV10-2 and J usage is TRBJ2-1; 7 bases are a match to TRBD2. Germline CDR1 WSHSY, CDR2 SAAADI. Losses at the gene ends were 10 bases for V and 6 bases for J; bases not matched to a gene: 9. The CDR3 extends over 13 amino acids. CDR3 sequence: CATGSGGFNEQFF. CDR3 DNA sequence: TGCGCCACCGGGTCGGGGGGTTTCAATGAGCAGTTCTTC.

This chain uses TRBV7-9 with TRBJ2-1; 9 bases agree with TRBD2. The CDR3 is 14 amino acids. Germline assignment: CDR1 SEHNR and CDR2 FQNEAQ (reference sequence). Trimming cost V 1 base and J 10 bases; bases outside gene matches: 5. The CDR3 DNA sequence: TGTGCCAGCAGCTTAGGCTTACTAGCGGGCGAGCAGTTCTTC. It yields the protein CASSLGLLAGEQFF.

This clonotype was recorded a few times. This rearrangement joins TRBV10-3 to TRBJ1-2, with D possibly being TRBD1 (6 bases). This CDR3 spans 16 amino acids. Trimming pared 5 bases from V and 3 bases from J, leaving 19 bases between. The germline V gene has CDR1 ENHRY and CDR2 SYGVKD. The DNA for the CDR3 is TGTGCCATCAGTAGTACAGGGAGCCATCGGGACTATGGCTACACCTTC. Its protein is CAISSTGSHRDYGYTF.

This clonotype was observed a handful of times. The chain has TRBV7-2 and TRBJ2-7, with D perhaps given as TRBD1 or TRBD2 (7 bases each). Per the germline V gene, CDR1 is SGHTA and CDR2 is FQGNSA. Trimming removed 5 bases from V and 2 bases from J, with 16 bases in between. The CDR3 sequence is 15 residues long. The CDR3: CASSPAGQKTYEQYF. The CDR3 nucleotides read TGTGCCAGCAGCCCAGCGGGACAGAAAACCTACGAGCAGTACTTC.

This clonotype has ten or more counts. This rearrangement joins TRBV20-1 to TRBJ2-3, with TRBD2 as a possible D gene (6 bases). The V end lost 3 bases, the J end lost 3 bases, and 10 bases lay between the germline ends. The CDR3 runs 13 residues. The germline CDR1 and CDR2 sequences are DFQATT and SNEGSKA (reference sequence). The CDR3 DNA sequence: TGCAGTGCTAGGTGGGGGGAGACAGATACGCAGTATTTT. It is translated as CSARWGETDTQYF.

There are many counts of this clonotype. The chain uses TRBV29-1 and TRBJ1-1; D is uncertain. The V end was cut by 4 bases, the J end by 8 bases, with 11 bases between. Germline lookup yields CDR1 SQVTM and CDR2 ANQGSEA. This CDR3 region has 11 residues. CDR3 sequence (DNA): TGCAGCGTTGGAAGGAGAGGGGAAGCTTTCTTT. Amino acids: CSVGRRGEAFF.

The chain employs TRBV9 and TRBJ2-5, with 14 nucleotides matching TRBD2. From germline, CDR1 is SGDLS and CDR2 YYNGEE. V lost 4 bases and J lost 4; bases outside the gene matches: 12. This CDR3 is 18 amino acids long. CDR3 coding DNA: TGTGCCAGCAGCCTCAGCGGGACTAGCGGGAGTGTCCGAGAGACCCAGTACTTC. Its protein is CASSLSGTSGSVRETQYF.

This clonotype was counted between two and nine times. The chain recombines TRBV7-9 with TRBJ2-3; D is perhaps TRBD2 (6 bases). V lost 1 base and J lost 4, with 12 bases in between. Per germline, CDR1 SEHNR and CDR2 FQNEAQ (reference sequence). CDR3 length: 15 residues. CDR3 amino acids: CASSLVAGEADTQYF. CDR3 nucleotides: TGTGCCAGCAGCTTAGTGGCCGGGGAGGCAGATACGCAGTATTTT.

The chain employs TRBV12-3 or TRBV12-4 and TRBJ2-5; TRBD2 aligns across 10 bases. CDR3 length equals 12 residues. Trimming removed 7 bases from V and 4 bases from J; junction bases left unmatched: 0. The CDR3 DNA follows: TGTGCCAGCAAGCGGGGGGGAGAGACCCAGTACTTC. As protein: CASKRGGETQYF.

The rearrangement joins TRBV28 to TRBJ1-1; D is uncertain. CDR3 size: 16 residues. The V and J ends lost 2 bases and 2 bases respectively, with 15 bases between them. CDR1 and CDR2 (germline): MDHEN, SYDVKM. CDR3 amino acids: CASSLLEGLGNTEAFF. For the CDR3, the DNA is TGTGCCAGCAGTTTACTAGAGGGTCTCGGAAACACTGAAGCTTTCTTT.

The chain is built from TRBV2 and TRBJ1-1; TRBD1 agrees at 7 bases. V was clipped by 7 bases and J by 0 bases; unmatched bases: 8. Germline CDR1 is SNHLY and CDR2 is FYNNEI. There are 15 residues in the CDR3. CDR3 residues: CASTKQGWLNTEAFF. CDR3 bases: TGTGCCAGCACCAAACAGGGGTGGTTGAACACTGAAGCTTTCTTT.

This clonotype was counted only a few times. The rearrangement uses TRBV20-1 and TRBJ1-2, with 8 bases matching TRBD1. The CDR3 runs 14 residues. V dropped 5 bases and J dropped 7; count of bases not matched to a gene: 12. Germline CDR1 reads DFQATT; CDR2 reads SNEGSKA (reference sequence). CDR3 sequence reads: CSARTYQGAGGYTF. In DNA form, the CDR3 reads TGCAGTGCTCGGACCTATCAGGGGGCGGGTGGCTACACCTTC.

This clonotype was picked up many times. As DNA, the CDR3 is TGTGCCAGCAGCTCGCAAGTTCAAGAGACCCAGTACTTC. Residues: CASSSQVQETQYF. The V and J genes are TRBV11-2 and TRBJ2-5; D is ambiguous. V was pared by 4 bases and J by 2 bases, with 8 bases between. The CDR3 has 13 residues. Germline V gives CDR1 SGHAT, CDR2 FQNNGV.

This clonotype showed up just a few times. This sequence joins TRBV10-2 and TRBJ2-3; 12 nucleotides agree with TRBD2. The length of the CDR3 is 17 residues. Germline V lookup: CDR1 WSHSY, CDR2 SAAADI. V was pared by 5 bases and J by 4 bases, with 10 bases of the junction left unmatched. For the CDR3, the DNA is TGCGCCAGCAGTACCGGGACTAGCGGGTCTAGAGCAGATACGCAGTATTTT. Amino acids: CASSTGTSGSRADTQYF.

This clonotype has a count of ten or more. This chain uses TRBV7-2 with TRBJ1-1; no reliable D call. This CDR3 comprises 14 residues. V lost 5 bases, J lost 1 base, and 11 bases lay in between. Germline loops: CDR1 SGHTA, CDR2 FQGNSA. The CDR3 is CASSPTTSNTEAFF. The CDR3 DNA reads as TGTGCCAGCAGCCCCACCACATCGAACACTGAAGCTTTCTTT. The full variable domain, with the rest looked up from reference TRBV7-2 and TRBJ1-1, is GAGVSQSPSNKVTEKGKDVELRCDPISGHTALYWYRQSLGQGLEFLIYFQGNSAPDKSGLPSDRFSAERTGGSVSTLTIQRTQQEDSAVYLCASSPTTSNTEAFFGQGTRLTVV.

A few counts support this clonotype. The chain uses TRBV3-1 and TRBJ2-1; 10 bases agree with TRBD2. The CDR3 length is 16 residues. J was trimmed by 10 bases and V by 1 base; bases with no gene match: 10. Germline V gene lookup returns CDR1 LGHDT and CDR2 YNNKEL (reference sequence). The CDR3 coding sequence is TGTGCCAGCAGCCAAGGTCGAGCGGGAGGGGGGAGAGAGCAGTTCTTC. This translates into CASSQGRAGGGREQFF.

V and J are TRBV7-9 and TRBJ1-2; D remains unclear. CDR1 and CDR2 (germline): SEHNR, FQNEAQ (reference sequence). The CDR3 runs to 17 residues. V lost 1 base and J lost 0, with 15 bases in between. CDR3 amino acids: CASSLDLLQVANYGYTF. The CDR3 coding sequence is TGTGCCAGCAGCTTAGACCTCCTTCAGGTAGCTAACTATGGCTACACCTTC.

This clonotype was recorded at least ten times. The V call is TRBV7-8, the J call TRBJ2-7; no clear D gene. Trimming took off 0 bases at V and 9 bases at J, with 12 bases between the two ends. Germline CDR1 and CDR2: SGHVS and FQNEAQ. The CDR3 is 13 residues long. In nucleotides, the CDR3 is TGTGCCAGCAGCTTAGCCCGCGCGTCCGGGCAGTACTTC. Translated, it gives CASSLARASGQYF.

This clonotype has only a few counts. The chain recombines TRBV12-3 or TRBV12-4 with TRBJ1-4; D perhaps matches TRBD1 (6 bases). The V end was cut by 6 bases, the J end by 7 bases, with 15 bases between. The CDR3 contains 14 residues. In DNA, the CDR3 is TGTGCCAGCAGAAACAGGGAGCGCCTTGAAAAACTGTTTTTT. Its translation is CASRNRERLEKLFF.